This T cell receptor (beta chain) emerged from a study of tumor and adjacent non-tumor tissue in lung cancer (dated by TCRdb to about 2018). Notes on the research overall: Patients with adenocarcinoma (approximately twelve), squamous cell carcinoma (2) and small cell lung cancer (1) were included in the cohort. The study compared bulk TCRbeta repertoires from lung tumor tissue and matched distant non-tumor lung tissue of some 16 lung cancer patients. Under 35 paired specimens, one tumor and one normal lung sample per patient, were profiled by TCRbeta CDR3 sequencing. The 15 enrolled patients, of whom approximately ten were men and 5 were women, were aged about 30 to 80 years and were diagnosed with TNM stage I to III disease. A total of 95 million to 150 million productive TCRbeta reads were generated by sequencing, corresponding to an average of roughly 4 million reads per sample. Summary of the overall study and its limitations: With only about 16 patients in the cohort, the authors noted that larger samples and more detailed clinical data are needed. Peripheral blood was not sequenced, so blood TCRbeta repertoires in these lung cancer patients were not examined. A significantly larger cumulative share of the repertoire was made up by the top 100 clones in normal lung than in tumor tissue. The methods do not name the sequencing platform or mention unique molecular identifiers. Younger patients had significantly higher TCR diversity, and higher tumor TCR diversity was associated with shorter overall and disease-free survival. Tumor tissue showed significantly greater TCR diversity (inverse Simpson) than normal lung tissue (about 410 vs 180, P = 0.0075, Mann-Whitney U test).

Ten or more counts support this clonotype. Its antigen is unknown. No qualities accompany the bases; no much larger clone lies one base away. The method was multiplex PCR. The reads were generated on an Illumina HiSeq 2500. Following protocols modified from ARM-PCR, the researchers constructed TCRbeta libraries through three rounds of nested PCR with primers (Table S4). Before sequencing, PCR products in the 200-500 bp range were cut out of the gel and cleaned up using the QIAquick gel extraction kit. Regarding the original processing steps: Reads were cleaned using Trimmomatic, were merged into complete CDR3 sequences using FLASH, and were assigned to V(D)J germline segments using MiTCR. Clonal diversity was computed as the inverse Simpson's index with VDJtools. Productive reads were defined as in-frame sequences without a premature stop codon. TCRdb handled the public reads itself, with Q25 trimming in fastp and clone calling in MiXCR, and kept productive beta chains. Under each unique CDR3 protein, matching rows form one entry showing the most common genes and DNA. TCRdb's processing, not the authors', yielded these V and J calls. The sample has tens of thousands of distinct CDR3 sequences on record, 74% of them singletons. The ten top clones hold roughly 25% of the sample.

At the junction V is shortened by 3 bases and J by 6 bases, with 15 bases in between. Counted from cysteine to phenylalanine, this CDR3 has 14 amino acids. Just CDR3 DNA is preserved here, 42 bases in frame from base 1. From the germline V gene, CDR1 is LGHNA and CDR2 is YSLEER. Bulk unsorted tissue served as the source for RNA extraction, and RNA quality was assessed using a NanoDrop ND-1000 and an Agilent 2100. For the normal lung samples, distant non-tumor tissue was collected more than 3 cm away from the tumor edge. All donors had newly diagnosed lung cancer, had not received prior chemotherapy, and were admitted for thoracic surgery in China between August and November 2014. Patients with previous radiotherapy or chemotherapy, or with another concurrent cancer, were excluded from the study. Pieces of surgical tissue measuring roughly 1-2.2 cm3 were kept in RNAlater solution and held at -80 degrees C until needed.

The specimen was distant non-tumor lung tissue. The receptor chain draws on TRBV4-3 and TRBJ2-7; the D gene lacks a confident call. This sequence originates from a woman aged 60-75 years with non-small cell lung cancer. The sequence in DNA is TGCGCCAGCAGCCAGACCCTATTCCCTCTCGAGCAGTACTTC. This gives the protein CASSQTLFPLEQYF.